These 4 T cell receptor beta chains originate from one sample sequenced in a study of chemoradiotherapy in HPV16-positive cancers. Clones were sequenced by immunoSEQ multiplex PCR, and TCRdb holds only the in-frame ones, with some missing. The sample holds 14,000 or so clones; 77% are singletons and the top ten take under 1.5%. The specimen was collected from a patient who underwent chemoradiotherapy. Source of these receptors: a human donor with HPV-associated anogenital cancer.

CDR3 in DNA: TGTGCCAGCAGCCCCGACAGGGGGAATCAGCCCCAGCATTTT. Its protein is CASSPDRGNQPQHF. The chain links TRBV28 to TRBJ1-5, with 9 bases lining up with TRBD1. The CDR3 length is 14 residues. V trimming: 6 bases; J trimming: 4 bases; junction bases outside the gene matches: 4. The germline V gene has CDR1 MDHEN and CDR2 SYDVKM.

The rearrangement joins TRBV5-4 to TRBJ1-2; D may be TRBD1 (6 bases). The length of the CDR3 is 14 residues. Germline V gene data show CDR1 as SGHNT and CDR2 as YYREEE (reference sequence). Between the trimmed V and J ends, which lost 0 bases and 5 bases, there was a span of 11 bases. The CDR3 loop is CASSLGRDIYGYTF. The DNA for the CDR3 is TGTGCCAGCAGCTTGGGACGGGACATTTATGGCTACACCTTC.

V is TRBV11-2 and J is TRBJ2-1; weak D call: TRBD2 (6 bases). V lost 2 bases and J 10 bases, leaving 15 bases between the germline ends. CDR3 length equals 14 residues. CDR1 and CDR2 (germline): SGHAT, FQNNGV. The CDR3 bases are TGTGCCAGCAGCTTAAGGGGAGGAGTAGAGGAGCAGTTCTTC. Translated, it gives CASSLRGGVEEQFF.

A few counts support this clone. The genes are TRBV7-2 and TRBJ1-3; D unresolved. The CDR3 is 16 amino acids. Germline lookup yields CDR1 SGHTA and CDR2 FQGNSA. Trimming left V 2 bases short and J 0 bases short, with 11 bases between. The CDR3 here is CASSLNGRISGNTIYF. The CDR3 region has the DNA TGTGCCAGCAGCTTAAATGGGAGAATCTCTGGAAACACCATATATTTT. Complete variable domain (other parts from reference TRBV7-2 and TRBJ1-3): GAGVSQSPSNKVTEKGKDVELRCDPISGHTALYWYRQSLGQGLEFLIYFQGNSAPDKSGLPSDRFSAERTGGSVSTLTIQRTQQEDSAVYLCASSLNGRISGNTIYFGEGSWLTVV.